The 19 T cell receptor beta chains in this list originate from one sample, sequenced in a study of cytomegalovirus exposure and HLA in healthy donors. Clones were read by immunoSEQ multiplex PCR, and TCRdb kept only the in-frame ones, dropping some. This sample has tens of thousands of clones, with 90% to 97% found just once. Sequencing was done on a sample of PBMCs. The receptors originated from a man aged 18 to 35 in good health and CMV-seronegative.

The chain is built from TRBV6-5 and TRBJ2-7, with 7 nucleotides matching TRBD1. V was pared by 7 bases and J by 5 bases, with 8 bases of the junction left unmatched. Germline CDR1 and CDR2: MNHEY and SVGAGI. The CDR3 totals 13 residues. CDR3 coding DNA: TGTGCCAGCAACCTGGGACAGCCGCACGAGCAGTACTTC. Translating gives CASNLGQPHEQYF.

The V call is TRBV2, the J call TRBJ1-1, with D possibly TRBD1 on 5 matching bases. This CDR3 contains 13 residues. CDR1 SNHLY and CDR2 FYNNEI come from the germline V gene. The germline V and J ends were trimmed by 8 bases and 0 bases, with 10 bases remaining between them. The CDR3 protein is CASQQDLNTEAFF. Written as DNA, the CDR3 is TGTGCCAGCCAACAGGATCTGAACACTGAAGCTTTCTTT. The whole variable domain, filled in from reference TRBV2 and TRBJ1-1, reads EPEVTQTPSHQVTQMGQEVILRCVPISNHLYFYWYRQILGQKVEFLVSFYNNEISEKSEIFDDQFSVERPDGSNFTLKIRSTKLEDSAMYFCASQQDLNTEAFFGQGTRLTVV.

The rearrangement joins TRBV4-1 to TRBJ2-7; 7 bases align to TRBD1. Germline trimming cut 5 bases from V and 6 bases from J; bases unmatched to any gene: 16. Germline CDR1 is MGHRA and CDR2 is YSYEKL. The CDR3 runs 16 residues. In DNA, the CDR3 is TGCGCCAGCAGCAAATACAGGGGACGGGGTACGGGCGAGCAGTACTTC. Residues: CASSKYRGRGTGEQYF.

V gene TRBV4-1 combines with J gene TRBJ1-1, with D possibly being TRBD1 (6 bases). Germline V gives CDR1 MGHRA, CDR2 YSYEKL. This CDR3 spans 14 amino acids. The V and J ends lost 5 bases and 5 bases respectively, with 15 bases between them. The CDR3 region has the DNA TGCGCCAGCAGCAACGGACAGAGTCTTACTGAAGCTTTCTTT. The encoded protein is CASSNGQSLTEAFF.

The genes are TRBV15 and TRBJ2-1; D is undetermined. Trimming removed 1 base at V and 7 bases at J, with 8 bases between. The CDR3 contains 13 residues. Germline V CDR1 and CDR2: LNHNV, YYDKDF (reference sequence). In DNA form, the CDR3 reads TGTGCCACCAGCAGAGCGGGTGTTAATGAGCAGTTCTTC. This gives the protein CATSRAGVNEQFF.

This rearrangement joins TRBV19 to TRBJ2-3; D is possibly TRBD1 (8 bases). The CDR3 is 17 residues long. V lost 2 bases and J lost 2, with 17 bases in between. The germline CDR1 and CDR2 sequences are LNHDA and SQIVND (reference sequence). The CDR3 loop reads CASSIHRTGRVTDTQYF. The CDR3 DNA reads TGTGCCAGTAGTATACACCGGACAGGGAGGGTCACAGATACGCAGTATTTT.

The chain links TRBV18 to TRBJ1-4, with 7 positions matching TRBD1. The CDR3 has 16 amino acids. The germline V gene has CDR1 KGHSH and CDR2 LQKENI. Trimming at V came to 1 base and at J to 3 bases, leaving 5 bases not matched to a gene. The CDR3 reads CASSPRLTGSNEKLFF. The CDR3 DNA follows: TGTGCCAGCTCACCACGCTTGACAGGGTCTAATGAAAAACTGTTTTTT.

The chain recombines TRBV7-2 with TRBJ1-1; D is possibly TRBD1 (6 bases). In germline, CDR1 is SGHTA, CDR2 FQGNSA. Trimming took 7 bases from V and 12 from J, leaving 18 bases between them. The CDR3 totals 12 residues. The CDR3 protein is CASTPDSRYTFF. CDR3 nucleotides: TGTGCCAGCACTCCGGACAGCCGCTACACTTTCTTT.

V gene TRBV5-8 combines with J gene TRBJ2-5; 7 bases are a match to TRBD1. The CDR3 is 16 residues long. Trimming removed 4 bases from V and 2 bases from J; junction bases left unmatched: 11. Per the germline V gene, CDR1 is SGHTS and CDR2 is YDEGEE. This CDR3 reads CASSIHRGIVQETQYF. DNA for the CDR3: TGTGCCAGCAGCATCCACAGGGGCATAGTGCAAGAGACCCAGTACTTC.

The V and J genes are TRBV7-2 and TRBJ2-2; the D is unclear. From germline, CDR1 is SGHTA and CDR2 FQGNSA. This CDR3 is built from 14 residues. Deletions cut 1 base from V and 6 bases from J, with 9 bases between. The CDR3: CASSLEPRPGELFF. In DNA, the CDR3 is TGTGCCAGCAGCTTAGAGCCCCGTCCCGGGGAGCTGTTTTTT. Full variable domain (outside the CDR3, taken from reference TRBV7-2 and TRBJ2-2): GAGVSQSPSNKVTEKGKDVELRCDPISGHTALYWYRQSLGQGLEFLIYFQGNSAPDKSGLPSDRFSAERTGGSVSTLTIQRTQQEDSAVYLCASSLEPRPGELFFGEGSRLTVL.

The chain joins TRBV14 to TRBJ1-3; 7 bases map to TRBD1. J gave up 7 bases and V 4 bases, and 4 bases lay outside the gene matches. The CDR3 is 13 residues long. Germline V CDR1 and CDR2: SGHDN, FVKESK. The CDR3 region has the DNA TGTGCCAGCAGCCGACAGGGTCGGAACACCATATATTTT. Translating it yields CASSRQGRNTIYF.

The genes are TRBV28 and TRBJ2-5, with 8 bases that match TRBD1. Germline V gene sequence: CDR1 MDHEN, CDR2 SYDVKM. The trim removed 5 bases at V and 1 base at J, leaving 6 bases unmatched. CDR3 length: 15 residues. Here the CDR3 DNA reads TGTGCCAGCAGTGGGACCGACAGGGGCCAAGAGACCCAGTACTTC. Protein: CASSGTDRGQETQYF.

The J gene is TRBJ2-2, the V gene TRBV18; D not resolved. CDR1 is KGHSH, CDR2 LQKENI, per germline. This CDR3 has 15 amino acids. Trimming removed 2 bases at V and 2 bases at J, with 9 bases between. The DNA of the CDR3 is TGTGCCAGCTCACCATATGGAGAAAACACCGGGGAGCTGTTTTTT. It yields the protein CASSPYGENTGELFF. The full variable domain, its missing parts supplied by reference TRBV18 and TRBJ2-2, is NAGVMQNPRHLVRRRGQEARLRCSPMKGHSHVYWYRQLPEEGLKFMVYLQKENIIDESGMPKERFSAEFPKEGPSILRIQQVVRGDSAAYFCASSPYGENTGELFFGEGSRLTVL.

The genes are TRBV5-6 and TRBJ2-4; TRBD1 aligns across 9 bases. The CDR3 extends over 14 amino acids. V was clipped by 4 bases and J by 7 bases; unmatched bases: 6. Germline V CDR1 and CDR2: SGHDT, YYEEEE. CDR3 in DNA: TGTGCCAGCAGCACCGGACAGGGGAGGAACATTCAGTACTTC. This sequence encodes CASSTGQGRNIQYF.

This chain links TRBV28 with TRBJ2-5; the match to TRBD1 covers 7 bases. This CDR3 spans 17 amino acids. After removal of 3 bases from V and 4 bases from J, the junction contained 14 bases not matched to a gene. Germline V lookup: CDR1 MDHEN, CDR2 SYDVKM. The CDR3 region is CASSLGATGQLGETQYF. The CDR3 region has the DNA TGTGCCAGCAGTTTGGGCGCAACGGGACAGCTGGGAGAGACCCAGTACTTC.

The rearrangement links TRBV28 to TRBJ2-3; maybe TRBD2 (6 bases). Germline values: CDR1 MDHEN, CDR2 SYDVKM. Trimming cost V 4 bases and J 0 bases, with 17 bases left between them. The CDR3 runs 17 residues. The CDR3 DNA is TGTGCCAGCAGTTCGACGGGAGAGTGGGTTAGCACAGATACGCAGTATTTT. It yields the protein CASSSTGEWVSTDTQYF.

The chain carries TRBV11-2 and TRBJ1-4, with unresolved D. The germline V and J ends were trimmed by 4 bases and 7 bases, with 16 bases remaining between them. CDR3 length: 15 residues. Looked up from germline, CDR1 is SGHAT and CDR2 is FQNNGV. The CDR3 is CASSSSLRDLEKLFF. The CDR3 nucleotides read TGTGCCAGCAGCTCGAGTCTGAGGGATCTTGAAAAACTGTTTTTT.

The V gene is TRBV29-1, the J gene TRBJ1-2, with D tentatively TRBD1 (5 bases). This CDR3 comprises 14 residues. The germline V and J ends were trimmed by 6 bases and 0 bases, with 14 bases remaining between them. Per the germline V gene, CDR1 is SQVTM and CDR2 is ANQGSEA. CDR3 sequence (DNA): TGCAGCGTCGAGATGACAGCCACTAACTATGGCTACACCTTC. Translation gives CSVEMTATNYGYTF.

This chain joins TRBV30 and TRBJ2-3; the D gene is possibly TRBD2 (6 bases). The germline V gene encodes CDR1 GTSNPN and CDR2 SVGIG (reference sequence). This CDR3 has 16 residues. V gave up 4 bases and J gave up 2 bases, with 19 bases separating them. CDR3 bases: TGTGCCTGGAAGTCAGGGAGGCGAGGTATCACAGATACGCAGTATTTT. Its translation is CAWKSGRRGITDTQYF.